This note documents a single TCR beta chain sequence. This entry belongs to a study of cytotoxic CD8 clonotypes in ibrutinib-treated CLL. Overall study context: Overall, around 25 responses were partial and 2 complete; following median 68 months, 14 patients stayed remitted and about 12 progressed.

Germline CDR1 is SGHDT and CDR2 is YYEEEE. The CDR3 has 17 amino acids. V lost 3 bases to trimming and J lost 0 bases; unmatched junction nucleotides: 7. TCRdb keeps only in-frame clones here, not all; method: immunoSEQ multiplex PCR. The sample has 150,000 to 200,000 clones; 70% to 90% are singletons. This chain connects TRBV5-6 to TRBJ1-3; 9 positions match TRBD1. This sequence originates from a human donor with chronic lymphocytic leukemia. Material: PBMCs, obtained at disease progression, from a patient treated with ibrutinib. The CDR3 here is CASSSGTGLLSGNTIYF. The CDR3 DNA follows: TGTGCCAGCAGCTCAGGGACAGGGCTACTCTCTGGAAACACCATATATTTT.